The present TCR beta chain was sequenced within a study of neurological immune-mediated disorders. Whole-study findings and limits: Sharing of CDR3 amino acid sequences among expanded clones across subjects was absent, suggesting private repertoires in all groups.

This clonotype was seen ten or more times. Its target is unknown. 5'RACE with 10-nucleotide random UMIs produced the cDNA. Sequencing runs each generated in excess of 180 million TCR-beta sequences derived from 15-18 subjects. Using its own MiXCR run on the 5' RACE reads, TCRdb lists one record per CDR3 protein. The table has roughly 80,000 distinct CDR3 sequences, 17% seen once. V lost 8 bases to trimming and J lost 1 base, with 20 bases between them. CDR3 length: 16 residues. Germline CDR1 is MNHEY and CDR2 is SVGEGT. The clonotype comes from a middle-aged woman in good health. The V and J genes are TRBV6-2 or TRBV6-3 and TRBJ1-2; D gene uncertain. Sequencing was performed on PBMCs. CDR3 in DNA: TGTGCCAGCTTCACGGACGACATCTCCCTTAACTATGGCTACACCTTC. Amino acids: CASFTDDISLNYGYTF.